The sequence of this T cell receptor beta chain was determined in a study of identical twins. General study findings and limits: Zero-insertion analyses were open to partial confounding by invariant MAIT and iNKT cells. Conclusions were based on cross-sectional statistical analysis, without following the same donors. Fewer insertions marked abundant cord blood beta clonotypes; young adult naive trended weakly, memory not at all.

A universal primer binding site was introduced by template switching. The final cDNA contained unique molecular identifiers. TCRdb passed the 5' RACE reads through MiXCR, listing each CDR3 protein once. This repertoire shows about 530,000 distinct CDR3 sequences, 20% to 25% found once; its top ten account for about 0.48%. Turning to this clonotype: Its antigen is still unknown.

These same data were also listed under a study on yellow fever vaccine responses in identical twins.

Specimen: CD4+ T cells sorted from blood. This clonotype originated in a woman between 18 and 29 years old in good health.

The CDR3 sequence: CASRLGVTEAFF. The DNA of the CDR3 is TGTGCCAGCAGGCTAGGGGTAACTGAAGCTTTCTTT. The V call is TRBV6-6, the J call TRBJ1-1; TRBD1 is a possible D gene (5 bases). This CDR3 contains 12 residues. V gave up 6 bases and J gave up 5 bases, with 10 bases separating them. CDR1 and CDR2 (germline): MNHNY, SVGAGI (reference sequence).